This T cell receptor (beta chain) was obtained from a study of PD-1 blockade in classical Hodgkin lymphoma. General study points: Repertoire difference causes, possibly disease activity or prior therapy, remain undefined.

V was clipped by 2 bases and J by 3 bases, with 14 bases between them. This CDR3 is built from 15 residues. Germline loops: CDR1 SNHLY, CDR2 FYNNEI. Exposure to brentuximab vedotin varied, and each patient had relapsed following autologous stem cell transplantation. Comment on this clone: Its antigen is as yet unknown.

The repertoire was sequenced with immunoSEQ multiplex PCR; TCRdb's copy has only in-frame clones and lacks some. The data show about 40,000 clones, approximately 78% seen once. This sample comprised peripheral blood mononuclear cells (PBMCs), obtained at baseline. The chain combines TRBV2 with TRBJ2-7, with D possibly being TRBD2 (6 bases). This sequence was found in a human donor with classical Hodgkin lymphoma. CDR3 bases: TGTGCCAGCAGTGAAATCGGGACTGGGGACTACGAGCAGTACTTC. Translated: CASSEIGTGDYEQYF.